These 13 T cell receptor beta chains share one sample of origin, sequenced in a study of a mutant IDH1 vaccine in newly diagnosed glioma. Time point described: baseline, week 1 (first vaccination visit). Treatment specified: pre-vaccination baseline after standard-of-care therapy. Clones were read by immunoSEQ multiplex PCR, and TCRdb kept only the in-frame ones, dropping some. Among about 54,000 clones listed, 80% to 90% were seen once. The starting material was PBMCs, obtained from a glioma patient treated with radiotherapy, temozolomide or both. The origin of the receptors is a man between 18 and 35 years old with glioma.

The chain joins TRBV7-2 to TRBJ2-7, with 7 bases identical to TRBD1. V lost 5 bases to trimming and J lost 1 base; unmatched junction nucleotides: 8. The CDR3 has 15 amino acids. CDR1 is SGHTA, CDR2 FQGNSA, per germline. The CDR3 nucleotides are TGTGCCAGCAGCGGACGGACAGGATCATCCTACGAGCAGTACTTC. Its protein product is CASSGRTGSSYEQYF.

The rearrangement links TRBV2 to TRBJ1-4, with D unclear. The CDR3 runs 15 residues. V was clipped by 7 bases and J by 7 bases, with 19 bases between them. CDR1 and CDR2 from the germline V gene are SNHLY and FYNNEI. CDR3 in DNA: TGTGCCAGCAATCTGCAGAACTTATTTCGTGAAAAACTGTTTTTT. Encoded protein: CASNLQNLFREKLFF.

The chain is built from TRBV27 and TRBJ1-5; maybe TRBD1 (6 bases). Germline CDR1 is MNHEY and CDR2 is SMNVEV (reference sequence). V lost 5 bases and J 2 bases, leaving 16 bases between the germline ends. There are 16 residues in the CDR3. In nucleotides, the CDR3 is TGTGCCAGCAGTCTAGGATGGGGGGCCGGCAATCAGCCCCAGCATTTT. It translates to CASSLGWGAGNQPQHF.

This sequence joins TRBV5-1 and TRBJ1-2, with D possibly matching TRBD1 (6 bases). The germline V and J ends were trimmed by 1 base and 7 bases, with 14 bases remaining between them. CDR1 is SGHRS, CDR2 YFSETQ, per germline. The CDR3 has 14 residues. The CDR3 DNA reads TGCGCCAGCAGCTTGAACAGGGAGATTGGTGGCTACACCTTC. The encoded protein is CASSLNREIGGYTF. Full variable domain (missing parts from reference TRBV5-1 and TRBJ1-2): KAGVTQTPRYLIKTRGQQVTLSCSPISGHRSVSWYQQTPGQGLQFLFEYFSETQRNKGNFPGRFSGRQFSNSRSEMNVSTLELGDSALYLCASSLNREIGGYTFGSGTRLTVV.

This chain joins TRBV9 and TRBJ2-3, with D hard to call. The ends were cut back, 2 bases at V and 0 bases at J, with 7 bases in the middle. The CDR3 has 14 amino acids. Germline CDR1 reads SGDLS; CDR2 reads YYNGEE. The DNA of the CDR3 is TGTGCCAGCAGCGTCGCACACAGCACAGATACGCAGTATTTT. Protein product: CASSVAHSTDTQYF.

The chain has TRBV25-1 and TRBJ1-5, with D uncertain. Trimming took off 4 bases at V and 4 bases at J, with 5 bases between the two ends. Germline CDR1 and CDR2: MGHDK and SYGVNS. This CDR3 region has 12 residues. CDR3 amino acids: CASSAGNQPQHF. CDR3 DNA: TGTGCCAGCAGTGCTGGGAATCAGCCCCAGCATTTT. Based on the CDR3 plus reference TRBV25-1 and TRBJ1-5, the full variable domain is EADIYQTPRYLVIGTGKKITLECSQTMGHDKMYWYQQDPGMELHLIHYSYGVNSTEKGDLSSESTVSRIRTEHFPLTLESARPSHTSQYLCASSAGNQPQHFGDGTRLSIL.

The chain has TRBV6-6 and TRBJ1-2, with a possible D match to TRBD1 (5 bases). V was shortened by 6 bases and J by 10 bases, with 24 bases between the two germline ends. CDR1 and CDR2 (germline): MNHNY, SVGAGI (reference sequence). The CDR3 totals 15 residues. CDR3 sequence reads: CASRSGTVWFNDYTF. CDR3 nucleotide sequence: TGTGCCAGCAGGTCCGGGACGGTATGGTTTAATGACTACACCTTC.

This clone was picked up one time. The chain has TRBV7-2 and TRBJ2-7; tentative D call: TRBD1 (5 bases). Germline assignment: CDR1 SGHTA and CDR2 FQGNSA. The CDR3 loop spans 15 amino acids. The V gene lost 4 bases and the J gene lost 6 bases, with 19 bases spanning the gap. This CDR3 reads CASSSYRTRALEQYF. The CDR3 DNA follows: TGTGCCAGCAGCTCGTACAGGACCCGCGCCCTCGAGCAGTACTTC.

V and J are TRBV4-3 and TRBJ1-3; D might be TRBD1 (6 bases). The CDR3 length is 20 residues. CDR1 and CDR2 (germline): LGHNA, YSLEER. The V end lost 3 bases, the J end lost 0 bases, and 24 bases lay between the germline ends. The CDR3 region is CASSHLRGKGQKFSGNTIYF. The CDR3 region has the DNA TGCGCCAGCAGCCATTTAAGGGGAAAAGGACAGAAATTCTCTGGAAACACCATATATTTT.

This chain connects TRBV25-1 to TRBJ2-7; D is uncertain. Germline CDR1 and CDR2: MGHDK and SYGVNS. The CDR3 contains 13 residues. The V and J ends lost 2 bases and 4 bases respectively, with 9 bases between them. The CDR3 sequence: CASSEETWYEQYF. The CDR3 region has the DNA TGTGCCAGCAGTGAAGAGACTTGGTACGAGCAGTACTTC.

The V and J genes are TRBV5-1 and TRBJ2-7; TRBD2 agrees at 15 bases. The CDR3 contains 18 residues. J lost 2 bases, V lost 4 bases, and 10 bases had no gene match. Germline lookup yields CDR1 SGHRS and CDR2 YFSETQ. The CDR3 loop reads CASSQGLAGGIIPYEQYF. DNA of the CDR3: TGCGCCAGCAGCCAGGGACTAGCGGGAGGAATTATACCCTACGAGCAGTACTTC.

The chain employs TRBV4-1 and TRBJ2-4; the D is unclear. The CDR3 totals 15 residues. Germline V gene lookup returns CDR1 MGHRA and CDR2 YSYEKL. V was clipped by 0 bases and J by 6 bases, with 12 bases between them. The CDR3 sequence is CASSQDVGNGNIQYF. CDR3 DNA sequence: TGCGCCAGCAGCCAAGATGTGGGGAACGGAAACATTCAGTACTTC.

This chain uses TRBV7-2 with TRBJ2-5; D perhaps matches TRBD1 (6 bases). Germline CDR1 SGHTA, CDR2 FQGNSA. CDR3 length: 14 amino acids. V lost 1 base and J 5 bases, leaving 11 bases between the germline ends. CDR3 sequence: CASSLVRGGETQYF. The DNA for the CDR3 is TGTGCCAGCAGCTTAGTCAGGGGCGGCGAGACCCAGTACTTC. Full variable domain (remainder filled in from reference TRBV7-2 and TRBJ2-5): GAGVSQSPSNKVTEKGKDVELRCDPISGHTALYWYRQSLGQGLEFLIYFQGNSAPDKSGLPSDRFSAERTGGSVSTLTIQRTQQEDSAVYLCASSLVRGGETQYFGPGTRLLVL.